This T cell receptor beta chain is from a study of blood T cell repertoires in COVID-19. Study-wide background: T cells, B-cell-depleted T cells, or PBMCs provided the cDNA or gDNA that served as material.

This clone was recorded once. The assay was immunoSEQ multiplex PCR, and TCRdb's table has in-frame clones only and misses some. The table includes approximately 70,000 clones, approximately 90% detected once. Germline V lookup: CDR1 SGHRS, CDR2 YFSETQ. V lost 2 bases, J lost 1 base, and 7 bases lay in between. CDR3 length: 14 amino acids. Sequencing was carried out using peripheral blood. The TCR sequence derives from a woman aged 60-70 years with active COVID-19. The rearrangement uses TRBV5-1 and TRBJ2-1, with D tentatively TRBD2 (6 bases). This CDR3 is CASSFGSSYNEQFF. CDR3 bases: TGCGCCAGCAGCTTCGGGAGTTCCTACAATGAGCAGTTCTTC.